These 17 T cell receptor beta chains share one sample of origin, sequenced in a study of blood T cell repertoires in COVID-19. Libraries were prepared by immunoSEQ multiplex PCR; TCRdb keeps only in-frame clonotypes and omits some of them. The sample carries 140,000 to 150,000 clones, approximately 90% recorded once. The sequencing input was PBMCs or T cells enriched from blood (not recorded which). The receptors derive from a woman aged 30 to 39 with acute COVID-19.

CDR3 coding DNA: TGTGCCACCAGTCGCCCAGGGCGGGAGACCCAGTACTTC. This gives the protein CATSRPGRETQYF. This chain links TRBV24-1 with TRBJ2-5; tentative D call: TRBD1 (5 bases). The V end lost 6 bases, the J end lost 5 bases, and 12 bases lay between the germline ends. The germline V gene encodes CDR1 KGHDR and CDR2 SFDVKD. This CDR3 has 13 amino acids.

This chain links TRBV5-5 with TRBJ1-6; D may be TRBD1 (5 bases). V was shortened by 5 bases and J by 7 bases, with 22 bases between the two germline ends. This CDR3 is built from 17 residues. CDR1 is SGHKS, CDR2 YYEKEE, per germline (reference sequence). The CDR3 protein is CASSTPPRGAGNSPLHF. The CDR3 nucleotides read TGTGCCAGCAGTACCCCGCCACGTGGGGCTGGGAATTCACCCCTCCACTTT.

For the CDR3, the DNA is TGTGCCAGCAGTGGACAGGGGTATAATTGGTTCTTC. Translating gives CASSGQGYNWFF. The chain recombines TRBV28 with TRBJ2-1, with 9 bases that match TRBD1. V dropped 5 bases and J dropped 15; count of bases not matched to a gene: 8. The CDR3 contains 12 residues. Germline V CDR1 and CDR2: MDHEN, SYDVKM.

This clone showed up just once. The chain links TRBV5-1 to TRBJ1-4; D might be TRBD1 (5 bases). Deletions cut 4 bases from V and 5 bases from J, with 15 bases between. The length of the CDR3 is 15 residues. The germline V gene has CDR1 SGHRS and CDR2 YFSETQ. CDR3 amino acids: CASSLQTVPNEKLFF. The CDR3 nucleotides read TGCGCCAGCAGCCTTCAGACAGTCCCGAATGAAAAACTGTTTTTT.

The chain has TRBV15 and TRBJ2-1, with a tentative D call TRBD2 (7 bases). There are 15 residues in the CDR3. V gave up 1 base and J gave up 4 bases, with 11 bases separating them. The germline gives CDR1 LNHNV, CDR2 YYDKDF (reference sequence). This chain's CDR3 is CATSRGGGTYNEQFF. The CDR3 DNA reads as TGTGCCACCAGCAGAGGCGGGGGCACATACAATGAGCAGTTCTTC.

The chain employs TRBV20-1 and TRBJ2-7; TRBD2 might be the D (6 bases). V was pared by 3 bases and J by 2 bases, with 17 bases between. Germline V gene data show CDR1 as DFQATT and CDR2 as SNEGSKA (reference sequence). This CDR3 region has 15 residues. The CDR3 here is CSASPSETMTYEQYF. CDR3 bases: TGCAGTGCTAGTCCTAGCGAAACAATGACCTACGAGCAGTACTTC.

V usage is TRBV5-5 and J usage is TRBJ2-1; TRBD2 might be the D (5 bases). Germline V gives CDR1 SGHKS, CDR2 YYEKEE (reference sequence). Trimming took off 1 base at V and 4 bases at J, with 15 bases between the two ends. The CDR3 is 16 amino acids. CDR3 in amino acids: CASSLSGVGGYNEQFF. CDR3 DNA: TGTGCCAGCAGCTTGTCCGGGGTAGGTGGATACAATGAGCAGTTCTTC.

This clone was picked up one time. The gene calls are TRBV28 and TRBJ1-1, with TRBD1 identical over 11 bases. V trimming: 3 bases; J trimming: 11 bases; junction bases outside the gene matches: 11. Germline assignment: CDR1 MDHEN and CDR2 SYDVKM. The CDR3 runs 15 residues. The CDR3 here is CASSFYGQGAHEAFF. In DNA form, the CDR3 reads TGTGCCAGCAGTTTCTACGGACAGGGGGCGCACGAGGCTTTCTTT.

The V gene is TRBV7-2, the J gene TRBJ2-5, with 8 bases lining up with TRBD1. Looked up from germline, CDR1 is SGHTA and CDR2 is FQGNSA. The J segment lost 0 bases and the V segment lost 5 bases, leaving 2 bases of the junction unmatched. This CDR3 region has 14 residues. The CDR3 DNA reads TGTGCCAGCAGCCCGGACAGGGACCAAGAGACCCAGTACTTC. Translated, it gives CASSPDRDQETQYF.

The chain joins TRBV11-2 to TRBJ1-1; D not resolved. V shed 5 bases and J shed 1 base, with 2 bases lying between them. CDR1 and CDR2 (germline): SGHAT, FQNNGV. The CDR3 has 11 residues. The chain's CDR3 is CASSRNTEAFF. Here the CDR3 DNA reads TGTGCCAGCAGCCGGAACACTGAAGCTTTCTTT. The full variable domain, with the rest looked up from reference TRBV11-2 and TRBJ1-1, is EAGVAQSPRYKIIEKRQSVAFWCNPISGHATLYWYQQILGQGPKLLIQFQNNGVVDDSQLPKDRFSAERLKGVDSTLKIQPAKLEDSAVYLCASSRNTEAFFGQGTRLTVV.

This chain joins TRBV7-9 and TRBJ2-7, with D maybe TRBD1 (6 bases). With 5 bases removed from V and 3 bases from J, the gap between germline ends came to 14 bases. The CDR3 totals 14 residues. Germline V lookup: CDR1 SEHNR, CDR2 FQNEAQ (reference sequence). The CDR3 DNA reads as TGTGCCAGCAGCCCGACAGGTATGGACTACGAGCAGTACTTC. Its protein product is CASSPTGMDYEQYF.

The genes are TRBV11-2 and TRBJ2-2, with 8 bases identical to TRBD1. Trimming removed 6 bases from V and 5 bases from J; junction bases left unmatched: 14. This CDR3 has 17 amino acids. Germline values: CDR1 SGHAT, CDR2 FQNNGV. The CDR3 DNA follows: TGTGCCAGCAGGATCGGACAGGGAGGCCGGTGGACCGGGGAGCTGTTTTTT. Its protein is CASRIGQGGRWTGELFF.

The genes are TRBV2 and TRBJ2-3; 10 bases align to TRBD2. After removal of 6 bases from V and 5 bases from J, the junction contained 11 bases not matched to a gene. The CDR3 consists of 16 residues. CDR1 and CDR2 from the germline V gene are SNHLY and FYNNEI. The CDR3 reads CASSLIAGGILDTQYF. CDR3 coding DNA: TGTGCCAGCAGCCTTATAGCGGGAGGAATTTTAGATACGCAGTATTTT.

The chain recombines TRBV9 with TRBJ1-3; 7 bases agree with TRBD1. CDR3 length: 19 amino acids. The trim removed 2 bases at V and 7 bases at J, leaving 21 bases unmatched. Germline assignment: CDR1 SGDLS and CDR2 YYNGEE. The CDR3 sequence: CASSVEPTGTPGRGNTIYF. The CDR3 DNA reads TGTGCCAGCAGCGTCGAACCGACAGGGACCCCAGGGCGAGGCAACACCATATATTTT.

A single count supports this clone. The chain combines TRBV10-3 with TRBJ1-3; perhaps TRBD1 as D (6 bases). Germline V gene data show CDR1 as ENHRY and CDR2 as SYGVKD. Trimming removed 3 bases at V and 0 bases at J, with 9 bases between. The CDR3 consists of 15 residues. For the CDR3, the DNA is TGTGCCATCAGTGAAGGACAGCTCTCTGGAAACACCATATATTTT. It codes for CAISEGQLSGNTIYF.

The DNA of the CDR3 is TGCGCCAGCAGCCCGCAGGCAGGGGCTACGGCCAAAAACATTCAGTACTTC. It codes for CASSPQAGATAKNIQYF. The chain couples TRBV5-1 to TRBJ2-4; TRBD1 might be the D (6 bases). Trimming stripped 4 bases from V and 1 base from J, with 18 bases between. Germline CDR1 and CDR2: SGHRS and YFSETQ. The CDR3 has 17 amino acids.

The chain employs TRBV14 and TRBJ1-2; D may be TRBD1 (5 bases). Trimming pared 5 bases from V and 12 bases from J, leaving 25 bases between. CDR3 length: 15 amino acids. Germline values: CDR1 SGHDN, CDR2 FVKESK. The CDR3 spells CASSDRPGLAPSHTF. The DNA of the CDR3 is TGTGCCAGCAGCGATCGACCGGGACTGGCCCCTAGTCACACCTTC.